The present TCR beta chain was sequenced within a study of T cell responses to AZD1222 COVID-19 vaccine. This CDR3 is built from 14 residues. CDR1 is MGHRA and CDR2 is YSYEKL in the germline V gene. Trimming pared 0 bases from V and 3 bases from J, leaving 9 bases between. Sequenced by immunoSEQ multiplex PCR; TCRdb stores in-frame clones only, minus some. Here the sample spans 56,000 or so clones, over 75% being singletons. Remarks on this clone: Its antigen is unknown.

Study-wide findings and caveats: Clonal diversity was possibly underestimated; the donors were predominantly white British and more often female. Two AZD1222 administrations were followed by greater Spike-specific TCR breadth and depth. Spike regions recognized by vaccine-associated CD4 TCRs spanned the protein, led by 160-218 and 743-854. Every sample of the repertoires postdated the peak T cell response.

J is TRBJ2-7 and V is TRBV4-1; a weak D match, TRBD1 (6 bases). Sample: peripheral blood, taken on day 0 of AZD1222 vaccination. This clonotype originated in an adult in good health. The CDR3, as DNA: TGCGCCAGCAGCCAAGACCCGACAGGCTACGAGCAGTACTTC. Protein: CASSQDPTGYEQYF.